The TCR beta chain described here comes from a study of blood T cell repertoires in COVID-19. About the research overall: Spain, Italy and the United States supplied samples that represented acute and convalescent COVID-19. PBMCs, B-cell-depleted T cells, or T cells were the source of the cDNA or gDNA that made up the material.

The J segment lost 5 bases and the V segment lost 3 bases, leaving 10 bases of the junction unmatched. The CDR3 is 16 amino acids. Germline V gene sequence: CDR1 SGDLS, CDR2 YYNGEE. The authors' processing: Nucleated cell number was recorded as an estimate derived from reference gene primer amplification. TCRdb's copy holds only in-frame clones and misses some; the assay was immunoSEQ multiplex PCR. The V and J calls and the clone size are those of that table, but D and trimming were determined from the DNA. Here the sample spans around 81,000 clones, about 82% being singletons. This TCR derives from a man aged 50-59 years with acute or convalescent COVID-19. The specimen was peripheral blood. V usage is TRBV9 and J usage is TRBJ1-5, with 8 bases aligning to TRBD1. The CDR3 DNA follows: TGTGCCAGCAGCGCAGCAGGGACAGGTCCTCATCAGCCCCAGCATTTT. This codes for CASSAAGTGPHQPQHF.